This T cell receptor (beta chain) was sequenced during a study of blood T cell repertoires in COVID-19. Study background: The origin of the acute and convalescent COVID-19 samples was the United States, Italy and Spain. T cells, B-cell-depleted T cells, or PBMCs provided the cDNA or gDNA that served as material.

TCRdb keeps only in-frame clones here, not all; method: immunoSEQ multiplex PCR. This sample has approximately 38,000 clones, with 85% to 90% found just once. CDR3 length: 15 residues. With 1 base clipped from V and 3 bases from J, the junction kept 2 bases outside the gene matches. Per the germline V gene, CDR1 is MNHEY and CDR2 is SMNVEV (reference sequence). This chain uses TRBV27 with TRBJ2-5, with 10 nucleotides matching TRBD1. The receptor was isolated from a young man with active or convalescent COVID-19. The sequencing input was peripheral blood. The CDR3 DNA reads as TGTGCCAGCAGTTTATTCGGACAGGGGGAAGAGACCCAGTACTTC. Amino acids: CASSLFGQGEETQYF.